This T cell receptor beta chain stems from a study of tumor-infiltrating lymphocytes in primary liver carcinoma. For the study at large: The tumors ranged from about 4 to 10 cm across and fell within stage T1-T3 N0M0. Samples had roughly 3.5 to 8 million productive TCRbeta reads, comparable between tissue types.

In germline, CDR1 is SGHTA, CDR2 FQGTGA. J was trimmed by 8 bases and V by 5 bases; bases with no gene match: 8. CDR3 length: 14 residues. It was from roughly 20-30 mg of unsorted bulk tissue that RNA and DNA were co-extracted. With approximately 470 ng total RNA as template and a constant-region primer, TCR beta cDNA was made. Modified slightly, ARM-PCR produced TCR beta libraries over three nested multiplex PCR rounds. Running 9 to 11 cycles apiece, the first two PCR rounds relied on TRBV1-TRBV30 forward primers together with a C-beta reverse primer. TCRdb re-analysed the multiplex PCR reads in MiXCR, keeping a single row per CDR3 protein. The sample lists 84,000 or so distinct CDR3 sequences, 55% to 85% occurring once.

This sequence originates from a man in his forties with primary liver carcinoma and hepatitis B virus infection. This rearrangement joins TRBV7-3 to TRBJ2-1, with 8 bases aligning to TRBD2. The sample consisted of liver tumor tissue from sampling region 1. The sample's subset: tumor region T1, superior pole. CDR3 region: CASSREGFGDEQFF. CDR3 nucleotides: TGTGCCAGCAGCCGGGAGGGGTTCGGGGATGAGCAGTTCTTC.